This TCR beta chain was sequenced during a study of blood T cell repertoires in COVID-19. About the research overall: Acute-phase and convalescent COVID-19 samples originated in the United States, Italy and Spain. The cDNA or gDNA used as material had been derived from T cells, B-cell-depleted T cells, or PBMCs.

This table comes from immunoSEQ multiplex PCR, and its TCRdb copy is limited to in-frame clones, with some not included. The data contain 200,000 to 300,000 clones, 65% to 90% of them singletons. Germline V gives CDR1 LGHDT, CDR2 YNNKEL (reference sequence). V was pared by 4 bases and J by 8 bases, with 14 bases between. This CDR3 has 13 amino acids. Across about 22 US areas, participants ranged in age from roughly 18 to 89 years. Grouping used clinical history reported by participants in a survey and questionnaire. Specimen: PBMCs or T cells enriched from blood (not recorded which). J is TRBJ1-1 and V is TRBV3-1 (or the pseudogene TRBV3-2), with D possibly being TRBD1 (6 bases). The receptor's source is a woman between 50 and 59 years old with acute COVID-19. The CDR3 sequence: CASSRRQATEAFF. The CDR3 DNA is TGTGCCAGCAGCCGCCGACAGGCGACAGAAGCTTTCTTT.